This T cell receptor (beta chain) was identified during a study of shared clonotypes between healthy human individuals. At the level of the study: Aged between 18 and 49, the donors were a couple of women and three men. CD8 memory received one plate per donor, CD8 naive two, CD4 memory three and CD4 naive three.

Sorted-subset replicate PCRs used about 0.2 ug DNA, approximately 33,000 T cell genomes. Assay used: immunoSEQ multiplex PCR; TCRdb lists only in-frame clones, some missing. The sample includes around 2,000,000 clones, approximately 94% of them seen just once. CDR1 LNHDA and CDR2 SQIVND come from the germline V gene (reference sequence). Trimming removed 0 bases at V and 3 bases at J, with 11 bases between. The CDR3 runs 15 residues. It was CD45RO-negative cells, positively selected for CCR7, that made up naive CD8 cells, with terminally differentiated effector memory CD45RA+ cells excluded. Sequencing was performed on naive CD8+ T cells sorted from blood. This receptor was obtained from a man aged 18 to 30 in good health. The chain couples TRBV19 to TRBJ1-2; tentatively, D is TRBD1 (5 bases). CDR3 bases: TGTGCCAGTAGTATAGATCATCAGGGAGACTATGGCTACACCTTC. This translates into CASSIDHQGDYGYTF.